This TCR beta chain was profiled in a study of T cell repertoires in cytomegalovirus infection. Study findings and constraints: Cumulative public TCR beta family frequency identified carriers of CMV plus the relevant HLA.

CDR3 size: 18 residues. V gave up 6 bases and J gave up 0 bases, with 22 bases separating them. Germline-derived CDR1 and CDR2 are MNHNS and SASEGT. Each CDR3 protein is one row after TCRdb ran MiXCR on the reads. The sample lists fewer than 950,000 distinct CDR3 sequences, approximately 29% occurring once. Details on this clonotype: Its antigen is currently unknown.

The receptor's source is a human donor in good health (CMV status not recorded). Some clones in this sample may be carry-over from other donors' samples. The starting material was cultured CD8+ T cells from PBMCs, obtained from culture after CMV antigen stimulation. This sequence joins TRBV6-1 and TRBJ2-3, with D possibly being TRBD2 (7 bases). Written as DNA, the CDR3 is TGTGCCAGCAGAGTATGGGGGGGCCCGGTGGGTAGCACAGATACGCAGTATTTT. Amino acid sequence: CASRVWGGPVGSTDTQYF.